What follows are 12 T cell receptor beta chains derived from one specimen sequenced in a study of cytomegalovirus exposure and HLA in healthy donors. 13 Jbeta primers and 60 Vbeta primers were used for the PCR. Some clones are missing from TCRdb's copy, which holds only in-frame ones; the method was immunoSEQ multiplex PCR. The sample includes nearly 110,000 clones, around 73% of them seen just once. The sequenced sample consisted of PBMCs. Every receptor here comes from a man aged 25 to 45 in good health and CMV-seronegative.

The V call is TRBV2, the J call TRBJ2-7, with a possible D match to TRBD2 (6 bases). Trimming stripped 3 bases from V and 1 base from J, with 13 bases between. CDR3 length: 15 amino acids. Germline assignment: CDR1 SNHLY and CDR2 FYNNEI. This CDR3 is CASSEGGRASYEQYF. For the CDR3, the DNA is TGTGCCAGCAGTGAGGGAGGCAGGGCTTCCTACGAGCAGTACTTC.

This sequence joins TRBV27 and TRBJ2-1; a possible D gene is TRBD1 (5 bases). Between the trimmed V and J ends, which lost 2 bases and 5 bases, there was a span of 7 bases. The length of the CDR3 is 13 residues. Per the germline V gene, CDR1 is MNHEY and CDR2 is SMNVEV (reference sequence). For the CDR3, the DNA is TGTGCCAGCAGTTTAATAGGGGACAATGAGCAGTTCTTC. Translating it yields CASSLIGDNEQFF.

J is TRBJ1-5 and V is TRBV30; D is undetermined. Trimming removed 5 bases from V and 0 bases from J, with 14 bases in between. CDR1 is GTSNPN, CDR2 SVGIG, per germline (reference sequence). The CDR3 runs 15 residues. Here the CDR3 reads CAWSRGVDSNQPQHF. CDR3 sequence (DNA): TGTGCCTGGTCCCGCGGAGTCGATAGCAATCAGCCCCAGCATTTT.

This sequence joins TRBV29-1 and TRBJ2-3; 8 bases align to TRBD2. CDR1 and CDR2 (germline): SQVTM, ANQGSEA. After removal of 7 bases from V and 2 bases from J, the junction contained 8 bases not matched to a gene. CDR3 length: 14 residues. This CDR3 is CSAGGGGITDTQYF. For the CDR3, the DNA is TGCAGCGCTGGGGGCGGGGGGATCACAGATACGCAGTATTTT.

The sample holds a few counts of this clone. The J gene is TRBJ2-7, the V gene TRBV6-5, with 7 bases that match TRBD1. The CDR3 spans 13 residues. Germline V gives CDR1 MNHEY, CDR2 SVGAGI. The J segment lost 6 bases and the V segment lost 1 base, leaving 3 bases of the junction unmatched. CDR3 sequence: CASSYFSGGEQYF. The CDR3 coding sequence is TGTGCCAGCAGTTACTTTTCAGGGGGCGAGCAGTACTTC.

The V call is TRBV10-3, the J call TRBJ2-2, with 13 positions matching TRBD2. Germline CDR1 reads ENHRY; CDR2 reads SYGVKD. The CDR3 spans 15 residues. V dropped 4 bases and J dropped 7; count of bases not matched to a gene: 3. The CDR3 spells CAISAGLAGRGELFF. The DNA of the CDR3 is TGTGCCATCAGTGCGGGACTAGCGGGACGCGGGGAGCTGTTTTTT.

V gene TRBV13 combines with J gene TRBJ2-7, with D maybe TRBD1 (5 bases). The CDR3 sequence is 14 residues long. Germline V gene data show CDR1 as PRHDT and CDR2 as FYEKMQ (reference sequence). Trimming took 5 bases from V and 4 from J, leaving 15 bases between them. CDR3 DNA: TGTGCCAGCAGCCCCCGCGCCCACAGGTACGAGCAGTACTTC. It is translated as CASSPRAHRYEQYF.

The chain is built from TRBV4-1 and TRBJ2-1; D unresolved. From germline, CDR1 is MGHRA and CDR2 YSYEKL. Trimming cost V 3 bases and J 7 bases, with 13 bases left between them. The CDR3 extends over 14 amino acids. The CDR3 reads CASSHPLLENEQFF. The CDR3, as DNA: TGCGCCAGCAGCCATCCCCTTTTGGAGAATGAGCAGTTCTTC.

The sample holds a few counts of this clone. The gene calls are TRBV6-6 and TRBJ1-2, with 9 bases fitting TRBD1. CDR1 is MNHNY, CDR2 SVGAGI, per germline (reference sequence). V was pared by 6 bases and J by 5 bases, with 7 bases of the junction left unmatched. The CDR3 covers 14 residues. CDR3 DNA sequence: TGTGCCAGCAGAACAGGGGGCATCAATTATGGCTACACCTTC. This sequence encodes CASRTGGINYGYTF.

The genes are TRBV23-1 and TRBJ1-6; 9 bases align to TRBD1. TRBV23-1 is treated as an ORF (open reading frame) with a function not yet certain. The CDR3 extends over 17 amino acids. V shed 7 bases, J shed 5 bases, and the junction held 12 bases outside the gene matches. The CDR3 region is CASNGYTGGPHNSPLHF. The CDR3 DNA follows: TGCGCCAGCAACGGATACACAGGGGGCCCCCATAATTCACCCCTCCACTTT.

As DNA, the CDR3 is TGTGCCAGCTCAGGTCGCTACAGGGAGCTAGCGGGAACACCGGGGAAGCTGTTTTTT. This encodes CASSGRYRELAGTPGKLFF. This sequence joins TRBV18 and TRBJ2-2, with TRBD2 identical over 9 bases. Germline trimming cut 5 bases from V and 12 bases from J; bases unmatched to any gene: 25. The CDR3 is 19 residues long. Germline loops: CDR1 KGHSH, CDR2 LQKENI.

The rearrangement links TRBV30 to TRBJ2-2; 9 nucleotides agree with TRBD1. The CDR3 length is 14 residues. Germline CDR1 reads GTSNPN; CDR2 reads SVGIG (reference sequence). V lost 3 bases, J lost 4 bases, and 3 bases stayed unmatched. The CDR3 sequence: CAWSTGGGTGELFF. Written as DNA, the CDR3 is TGTGCCTGGAGCACAGGGGGCGGCACCGGGGAGCTGTTTTTT.